A selection of T cell receptor beta chains follows, all from one sample in a study of shared clonotypes between healthy human individuals. The assay was immunoSEQ multiplex PCR, and TCRdb's table has in-frame clones only and misses some. This table has over 1.4 million clones, more than 95% appearing once. Sequencing input: naive CD4+ T cells sorted from blood. The receptors were gathered from a man aged 25 to 40 in good health. The CDR3 runs from the conserved cysteine through the conserved F or W. Each record gives: D gene, clone size, J gene, V gene, CDR3 protein, CDR3 DNA. The D gene is left open where the match is weak. Where a row states a size, it is once, few, many or the class of an expanded clone; other rows omit it.

D gene: .; clone size: .; J gene: TRBJ2-6; V gene: TRBV27; CDR3 protein: CASSLGQTSSGANVLTF; CDR3 DNA: TGTGCCAGCAGTTTAGGACAAACGAGCTCTGGGGCCAACGTCCTGACTTTC
D gene: TRBD1; clone size: .; J gene: TRBJ2-7; V gene: TRBV4-1; CDR3 protein: CASSQTGAALASHYEQYF; CDR3 DNA: TGCGCCAGCAGTCAGACAGGGGCCGCCCTTGCTTCTCACTACGAGCAGTACTTC
D gene: .; clone size: once; J gene: TRBJ2-1; V gene: TRBV14; CDR3 protein: CASSQDYGLEQFF; CDR3 DNA: TGTGCCAGCAGCCAAGATTACGGCTTAGAGCAGTTCTTC
D gene: TRBD1; clone size: .; J gene: TRBJ2-1; V gene: TRBV14; CDR3 protein: CASSQDQGQAIFF; CDR3 DNA: TGTGCCAGCAGCCAAGATCAGGGACAGGCTATATTCTTC
D gene: TRBD2; clone size: .; J gene: TRBJ2-1; V gene: TRBV19; CDR3 protein: CASSRSSGTYNEQFF; CDR3 DNA: TGTGCCAGTAGTAGATCAAGCGGGACCTACAATGAGCAGTTCTTC
D gene: .; clone size: .; J gene: TRBJ2-1; V gene: TRBV18; CDR3 protein: CASSPLGVEQFF; CDR3 DNA: TGTGCCAGCTCACCATTAGGAGTTGAGCAGTTCTTC
D gene: TRBD2; clone size: .; J gene: TRBJ2-7; V gene: TRBV6-1; CDR3 protein: CASSEAPGRVNEQYF; CDR3 DNA: TGTGCCAGCAGTGAAGCGCCAGGGAGGGTTAACGAGCAGTACTTC
D gene: TRBD2; clone size: .; J gene: TRBJ2-1; V gene: TRBV7-2; CDR3 protein: CASRSWGGTSERQFF; CDR3 DNA: TGTGCCAGCAGATCTTGGGGGGGAACTAGTGAAAGACAGTTCTTC
D gene: .; clone size: .; J gene: TRBJ2-3; V gene: TRBV10-2; CDR3 protein: CASLVGLSTDTQYF; CDR3 DNA: TGCGCCAGCCTTGTGGGGCTGAGCACAGATACGCAGTATTTT
D gene: .; clone size: once; J gene: TRBJ2-3; V gene: TRBV5-1; CDR3 protein: CASSSKGLRDTQYF; CDR3 DNA: TGCGCCAGCAGCTCCAAGGGGCTTCGGGATACGCAGTATTTT
D gene: TRBD1; clone size: once; J gene: TRBJ1-5; V gene: TRBV7-9; CDR3 protein: CASSRQGRYQPQHF; CDR3 DNA: TGTGCCAGCAGCCGACAGGGGCGGTATCAGCCCCAGCATTTT
D gene: TRBD2; clone size: .; J gene: TRBJ2-1; V gene: TRBV5-6; CDR3 protein: CASSLRLAGVFF; CDR3 DNA: TGTGCCAGCAGCTTGAGGCTAGCGGGAGTGTTCTTC
D gene: .; clone size: once; J gene: TRBJ1-1; V gene: TRBV5-4; CDR3 protein: CASSLALGMNTEAFF; CDR3 DNA: TGTGCCAGCAGCTTGGCTCTTGGGATGAACACTGAAGCTTTCTTT
D gene: TRBD1; clone size: .; J gene: TRBJ1-5; V gene: TRBV4-1; CDR3 protein: CASSQDGQGRQPQHF; CDR3 DNA: TGCGCCAGCAGCCAAGATGGACAGGGTCGGCAGCCCCAGCATTTT
D gene: .; clone size: .; J gene: TRBJ2-1; V gene: TRBV4-2; CDR3 protein: CASSQEPGASGHNEQFF; CDR3 DNA: TGTGCCAGCAGCCAAGAACCAGGGGCCAGCGGACACAATGAGCAGTTCTTC
D gene: .; clone size: .; J gene: TRBJ2-7; V gene: TRBV7-9; CDR3 protein: CASSLESQGSYEQYF; CDR3 DNA: TGTGCCAGCAGCTTAGAGAGCCAGGGCTCCTACGAGCAGTACTTC
D gene: TRBD1; clone size: .; J gene: TRBJ2-1; V gene: TRBV7-9; CDR3 protein: CASTPTGSSYNEQFF; CDR3 DNA: TGTGCCAGCACGCCGACAGGGAGCTCCTACAATGAGCAGTTCTTC
D gene: .; clone size: .; J gene: TRBJ1-1; V gene: TRBV18; CDR3 protein: CASSPQEAEAFF; CDR3 DNA: TGTGCCAGCTCACCCCAGGAGGCTGAAGCTTTCTTT
D gene: TRBD1; clone size: .; J gene: TRBJ1-2; V gene: TRBV5-4; CDR3 protein: CASSNRDRFYNYGYTF; CDR3 DNA: TGTGCCAGCAGCAACCGGGACAGGTTTTATAACTATGGCTACACCTTC
D gene: TRBD2; clone size: .; J gene: TRBJ2-7; V gene: TRBV30; CDR3 protein: CAWSVPREATYEQYF; CDR3 DNA: TGTGCCTGGAGTGTACCCCGGGAGGCCACCTACGAGCAGTACTTC
D gene: TRBD1; clone size: .; J gene: TRBJ1-5; V gene: TRBV28; CDR3 protein: CASNLGDRVNQPQHF; CDR3 DNA: TGTGCCAGCAATCTTGGAGACAGGGTGAATCAGCCCCAGCATTTT
D gene: .; clone size: few; J gene: TRBJ1-2; V gene: TRBV27; CDR3 protein: CASSPGYGYTF; CDR3 DNA: TGTGCCAGCAGTCCAGGGTATGGCTACACCTTC
D gene: TRBD2; clone size: .; J gene: TRBJ2-3; V gene: TRBV2; CDR3 protein: CASSLTLAGGTQGTQYF; CDR3 DNA: TGTGCCAGCAGTCTAACCTTAGCGGGAGGGACCCAGGGTACGCAGTATTTT
D gene: .; clone size: .; J gene: TRBJ1-2; V gene: TRBV30; CDR3 protein: CAWFPGGYGYTF; CDR3 DNA: TGTGCCTGGTTTCCGGGGGGCTATGGCTACACCTTC
D gene: TRBD2; clone size: .; J gene: TRBJ2-1; V gene: TRBV28; CDR3 protein: CASRRGGLAGNNEQFF; CDR3 DNA: TGTGCCAGCAGGAGGGGGGGGCTAGCGGGAAACAATGAGCAGTTCTTC
D gene: .; clone size: .; J gene: TRBJ2-1; V gene: TRBV5-1; CDR3 protein: CASSPDLATPDNEQFF; CDR3 DNA: TGCGCCAGCAGCCCGGATCTAGCGACCCCCGACAATGAGCAGTTCTTC
D gene: TRBD2; clone size: .; J gene: TRBJ2-7; V gene: TRBV9; CDR3 protein: CASSVALTSGIHEQYF; CDR3 DNA: TGTGCCAGCAGCGTAGCATTGACTAGCGGGATCCACGAGCAGTACTTC
D gene: .; clone size: .; J gene: TRBJ2-1; V gene: TRBV5-1; CDR3 protein: CASSLEAGSYNEQFF; CDR3 DNA: TGCGCCAGCAGCTTGGAGGCGGGTTCCTACAATGAGCAGTTCTTC
D gene: TRBD1; clone size: .; J gene: TRBJ2-7; V gene: TRBV28; CDR3 protein: CASKEDRGRYEQYF; CDR3 DNA: TGTGCCAGCAAAGAGGACAGGGGGAGGTACGAGCAGTACTTC
D gene: .; clone size: .; J gene: TRBJ2-1; V gene: TRBV9; CDR3 protein: CASSALPVRGGNEQFF; CDR3 DNA: TGTGCCAGCAGCGCACTTCCCGTGAGGGGTGGGAATGAGCAGTTCTTC
D gene: .; clone size: .; J gene: TRBJ2-3; V gene: TRBV11-2; CDR3 protein: CASSLGRLGTDTQYF; CDR3 DNA: TGTGCCAGCAGCTTAGGTCGTCTGGGCACAGATACGCAGTATTTT
D gene: .; clone size: .; J gene: TRBJ2-3; V gene: TRBV15; CDR3 protein: CATSRDLPSTDTQYF; CDR3 DNA: TGTGCCACCAGCAGAGATCTACCGAGCACAGATACGCAGTATTTT
D gene: TRBD2; clone size: .; J gene: TRBJ2-2; V gene: TRBV11-2; CDR3 protein: CASSLGLAGGPGTGELFF; CDR3 DNA: TGTGCCAGCAGCTTGGGACTAGCGGGAGGGCCGGGCACCGGGGAGCTGTTTTTT
D gene: .; clone size: .; J gene: TRBJ2-3; V gene: TRBV4-3; CDR3 protein: CASSQGPRGTDTQYF; CDR3 DNA: TGCGCCAGCAGCCAAGGCCCGCGAGGCACAGATACGCAGTATTTT
D gene: .; clone size: .; J gene: TRBJ1-4; V gene: TRBV5-1; CDR3 protein: CASSRDFNEKLFF; CDR3 DNA: TGCGCCAGCAGCCGGGACTTTAATGAAAAACTGTTTTTT
D gene: .; clone size: few; J gene: TRBJ1-5; V gene: TRBV19; CDR3 protein: CASSIRDSNQPQHF; CDR3 DNA: TGTGCCAGTAGTATCCGGGACAGCAATCAGCCCCAGCATTTT
D gene: .; clone size: .; J gene: TRBJ2-2; V gene: TRBV19; CDR3 protein: CASSIFRGTGELFF; CDR3 DNA: TGTGCCAGTAGTATTTTCAGGGGCACCGGGGAGCTGTTTTTT
D gene: TRBD1; clone size: .; J gene: TRBJ2-6; V gene: TRBV13; CDR3 protein: CAKSTGALSGANVLTF; CDR3 DNA: TGTGCCAAATCGACAGGGGCCCTCTCTGGGGCCAACGTCCTGACTTTC
D gene: .; clone size: once; J gene: TRBJ2-4; V gene: TRBV7-2; CDR3 protein: CASSSGLAKNIQYF; CDR3 DNA: TGTGCCAGCAGCTCCGGTCTTGCCAAAAACATTCAGTACTTC
D gene: .; clone size: .; J gene: TRBJ2-7; V gene: TRBV19; CDR3 protein: CASSRTASYEQYF; CDR3 DNA: TGTGCCAGTAGCAGGACAGCCTCCTACGAGCAGTACTTC
D gene: .; clone size: .; J gene: TRBJ2-5; V gene: TRBV5-5; CDR3 protein: CASSSLTGPESWTQYF; CDR3 DNA: TGTGCCAGCAGCTCCTTGACCGGGCCGGAGAGTTGGACCCAGTACTTC
D gene: TRBD1; clone size: .; J gene: TRBJ1-2; V gene: TRBV18; CDR3 protein: CASSPRDRENTF; CDR3 DNA: TGTGCCAGCTCACCAAGGGACAGGGAGAACACCTTC
D gene: .; clone size: .; J gene: TRBJ2-3; V gene: TRBV11-2; CDR3 protein: CASSLGISFSDTQYF; CDR3 DNA: TGTGCCAGCAGCTTAGGGATTTCTTTTTCAGATACGCAGTATTTT
D gene: .; clone size: .; J gene: TRBJ1-3; V gene: TRBV6-1; CDR3 protein: CASTGTGNTIYF; CDR3 DNA: TGTGCCAGCACAGGGACTGGAAACACCATATATTTT
D gene: .; clone size: .; J gene: TRBJ2-7; V gene: TRBV5-8; CDR3 protein: CASSPDSTYEQYF; CDR3 DNA: TGTGCCAGCAGCCCGGACAGCACCTACGAGCAGTACTTC
D gene: TRBD2; clone size: .; J gene: TRBJ2-7; V gene: TRBV5-6; CDR3 protein: CASSLGLAGDYEQYF; CDR3 DNA: TGTGCCAGCAGCTTGGGACTAGCGGGAGACTACGAGCAGTACTTC
D gene: .; clone size: once; J gene: TRBJ2-7; V gene: TRBV5-8; CDR3 protein: CASSLSGRDYEQYF; CDR3 DNA: TGTGCCAGCAGCTTGTCAGGCAGGGACTACGAGCAGTACTTC
D gene: .; clone size: .; J gene: TRBJ2-5; V gene: TRBV27; CDR3 protein: CASSHPGETQYF; CDR3 DNA: TGTGCCAGCAGTCACCCCGGAGAGACCCAGTACTTC
D gene: TRBD2; clone size: .; J gene: TRBJ2-3; V gene: TRBV9; CDR3 protein: CASSVVPSGRGTDTQYF; CDR3 DNA: TGTGCCAGCAGCGTAGTCCCCAGCGGGAGGGGGACAGATACGCAGTATTTT
D gene: .; clone size: .; J gene: TRBJ2-1; V gene: TRBV25-1; CDR3 protein: CASSPQGFYNEQFF; CDR3 DNA: TGTGCCAGCAGCCCCCAGGGGTTCTACAATGAGCAGTTCTTC
D gene: .; clone size: .; J gene: TRBJ2-5; V gene: TRBV5-6; CDR3 protein: CASSPRAGRTGQETQYF; CDR3 DNA: TGTGCCAGCAGCCCGAGGGCGGGGCGTACAGGGCAAGAGACCCAGTACTTC
D gene: .; clone size: .; J gene: TRBJ1-5; V gene: TRBV5-1; CDR3 protein: CASREASNQPQHF; CDR3 DNA: TGCGCCAGCAGAGAAGCGAGCAATCAGCCCCAGCATTTT
D gene: TRBD2; clone size: .; J gene: TRBJ2-1; V gene: TRBV5-1; CDR3 protein: CASSLVLAGLDEQFF; CDR3 DNA: TGCGCCAGCAGCTTGGTTCTAGCGGGACTCGATGAGCAGTTCTTC
D gene: .; clone size: once; J gene: TRBJ2-2; V gene: TRBV7-9; CDR3 protein: CASSLGPANTGELFF; CDR3 DNA: TGTGCCAGCAGCTTGGGCCCGGCGAACACCGGGGAGCTGTTTTTT
D gene: TRBD1; clone size: .; J gene: TRBJ1-4; V gene: TRBV4-2; CDR3 protein: CASSPLQGAGEKLFF; CDR3 DNA: TGTGCCAGCAGCCCCTTACAGGGGGCGGGGGAAAAACTGTTTTTT
D gene: TRBD2; clone size: .; J gene: TRBJ2-7; V gene: TRBV29-1; CDR3 protein: CSVEVLAGYEQYF; CDR3 DNA: TGCAGCGTTGAAGTACTAGCGGGCTACGAGCAGTACTTC